The rows below give T cell receptor beta chains drawn from one sample of a study of OX40 agonist ivuxolimab in advanced cancers. Sequencing used immunoSEQ multiplex PCR; TCRdb keeps in-frame clones, though not all of them. The sample shows 25,000 to 30,000 clones, 70% to 80% of them seen only once. Material: CD4+ or CD8+ T cells sorted from blood, obtained in a trial of the OX40 agonist ivuxolimab. The source is an adult with an advanced solid tumor such as melanoma, head and neck, liver or kidney cancer. The CDR3 runs from the conserved cysteine through the conserved F or W. D genes are given only for firm matches.

>TRBV7-8|TRBD2
CASSLAGGGYEQYF
>TRBV10-2|TRBD2
CASSESRFSGGRLPTDTQYF
>TRBV11-2|.
CASSLGQGRNEQYF
>TRBV7-9|.
CASSLRLRGDTQYF
>TRBV9|TRBD1
CASSEDRANTGELFF
>TRBV4-3|.
CASSFQAFTGELFF
>TRBV7-9|.
CASESLGPTNYGYTF
>TRBV12-5|.
CASGLAPGLGETQYF
>TRBV6-6|.
CASSGADQPQHF
>TRBV2|TRBD1
CASSEQPGQGYEQYF
>TRBV7-9|.
CASSYTRGLRAYEQYF
>TRBV27|.
CASSRIQGGNTEAFF
>TRBV7-8|TRBD2
CASSTPGTSGAYEQYF
>TRBV5-4|.
CASSLVNGPEQFF
>TRBV27|.
CASSPGLGGSPLHF
>TRBV27|TRBD1
CASRTRGVFKEKLFF
>TRBV5-4|.
CASSWGGAINQETQYF
>TRBV6-1|TRBD1
CASSAGTGGYEQYF
>TRBV4-2|.
CASSHTGTTNEQFF
>TRBV7-8|.
CASSSITGGKPDTQYF
>TRBV4-3|.
CASSQETNSYNEQFF
>TRBV19|TRBD1
CASRKDRVGNQPQHF
>TRBV4-3|TRBD1
CASSPRDSYYEQYF
>TRBV7-9|TRBD1
CASSSGTGRYGYTF
>TRBV5-6|.
CASSLASGFQETQYF
>TRBV5-6|.
CASSFSGGDGYTF
>TRBV5-4|.
CASSWGLAETQYF
>TRBV5-6|.
CASSAAGTTEQYF
>TRBV7-8|TRBD1
CASSLRISTGGDEQFF
>TRBV4-3|.
CASSQGGARGYTF
>TRBV14|.
CASSQGSGRLYNEQFF
>TRBV11-2|.
CASTILDSTDTQYF
>TRBV4-3|.
CASSARATMNTEAFF
>TRBV19|.
CASSWDSYNSPLHF
>TRBV18|TRBD2
CASSRTSGGADEQFF
>TRBV7-6|.
CASSLGPGPEGGYGYTF
>TRBV5-6|.
CASSLSNQPQHF
>TRBV9|.
CASSVLQGGTGELFF
>TRBV7-2|TRBD1
CASSTGQGNDEQYF
>TRBV21-1|.
CASSKAPGELGSNYGYTF
>TRBV27|.
CASSPSGPSGANVLTF
>TRBV27|.
CASSLRVGVGDTQYF
>TRBV30|.
CAWSVYPYDRKSGAKNIQYF
>TRBV4-3|.
CASSPGVRSNQPQHF
>TRBV6-5|.
CASSYFAQGEQFF
>TRBV4-3|TRBD1
CASSDGTGGWGHTEAFF
>TRBV6-6|.
CASSYTGRTDTQYF
>TRBV6-5|.
CASSYLHEQYF
>TRBV7-8|.
CASSVARTYGYTF
>TRBV4-1|.
CASSQGWGGYTF
>TRBV5-6|TRBD1
CASSWGQGAVNSNQPQHF
>TRBV14|.
CASSQGGGTDTQYF
>TRBV7-9|.
CASSFWDGKTEAFF
>TRBV27|TRBD1
CASSLSFSDRVYGYTF
>TRBV21-1|.
CASSKGAVGSGGPYNSPLHF
>TRBV6-6|.
CASSYQGGGYTF
>TRBV6-1|.
CASSWEQETQYF
>TRBV5-1|.
CASSWYGAENEQFF
>TRBV30|.
CAWTEGMGPYNEQFF